This T cell receptor (beta chain) was identified during a study of T cell responses to AZD1222 COVID-19 vaccine. General observations from the study: Distributed over spike, vaccine-associated CD4 TCRs predominated at 160-218 and 743-854. Vaccination with two AZD1222 doses was followed by a rise in Spike-specific TCR breadth and depth. Seropositive AZD1222 recipients at baseline numbered only five or six. Variant regions that are unmutated are reportedly the target of nearly half of spike-specific TCRs.

Germline CDR1 reads LGHDT; CDR2 reads YNNKEL (reference sequence). This CDR3 has 15 residues. V lost 0 bases and J 7 bases, leaving 13 bases between the germline ends. The repertoire was sequenced with immunoSEQ multiplex PCR; TCRdb's copy has only in-frame clones and lacks some. Among hundreds of thousands of clones listed, 93% were seen once. In regard to this clone: What it recognizes is unknown.

Specimen: peripheral blood, collected on day 0 of MenACWY control vaccination. The TCR sequence derives from an adult in good health. The rearrangement links TRBV3-1 (or the pseudogene TRBV3-2) to TRBJ1-5; no definite D call. In DNA, the CDR3 is TGTGCCAGCAGCCAAGACCTAGGGTCGCAGCAGCCCCAGCATTTT. This sequence encodes CASSQDLGSQQPQHF.